This is a list of T cell receptor beta chains from one sample in a study of shared clonotypes between healthy human individuals. Data came from immunoSEQ multiplex PCR; TCRdb stores just in-frame clones and leaves some out. The sample yields 640,000 or so clones, roughly 70% seen once. Sequenced sample: memory CD4+ T cells sorted from blood. Receptors originate from a woman aged 30 to 39 in good health. Each CDR3 is given with its conserved first and last residue. A D gene is named only where the DNA matches it firmly. Expanded clones are given a class, and other clones once, few, many or no size at all.

j_call,clone_size,d_call,v_call,cdr3_aa,cdr3_nt
TRBJ1-2,few,-,TRBV28,CASGIIGPLRGYTF,TGTGCCAGCGGCATTATTGGACCTCTGAGGGGCTACACCTTC
TRBJ1-3,few,-,TRBV7-9,CASSLGGNTIYF,TGTGCCAGCAGCTTAGGTGGAAACACCATATATTTT
TRBJ2-5,-,TRBD2,TRBV18,CASSLGLQETQYF,TGTGCCAGCTCGCTGGGACTACAAGAGACCCAGTACTTC
TRBJ2-2,-,-,TRBV18,CASSREPTGELFF,TGTGCCAGCTCACGGGAACCCACCGGGGAGCTGTTTTTT
TRBJ2-3,-,-,TRBV29-1,CSELRAGADTQYF,TGCAGCGAATTAAGAGCAGGCGCAGATACGCAGTATTTT
TRBJ2-1,-,-,TRBV28,CASSLMGFEQFF,TGTGCCAGCAGTTTAATGGGATTTGAGCAGTTCTTC
TRBJ2-3,-,-,TRBV10-3,CAISATSTDTQYF,TGTGCCATCAGCGCGACTAGCACAGATACGCAGTATTTT
TRBJ2-7,few,TRBD2,TRBV7-2,CASSSLGTSGRNEQYF,TGTGCCAGCAGCTCCCTCGGGACTAGCGGGAGAAACGAGCAGTACTTC
TRBJ2-7,-,-,TRBV2,CASSESSESYEQYF,TGTGCCAGCAGTGAGTCCAGCGAGAGTTACGAGCAGTACTTC
TRBJ1-1,-,TRBD1,TRBV6-6,CASSLDRGRAFF,TGTGCCAGCAGTCTAGACAGGGGGCGAGCTTTCTTT
TRBJ2-7,-,-,TRBV5-1,CASSLEGLSYEQYF,TGCGCCAGCAGCTTGGAGGGACTTAGCTACGAGCAGTACTTC
TRBJ2-3,-,-,TRBV28,CASEDIFLTQYF,TGTGCCAGCGAGGACATCTTTCTCACGCAGTATTTT
TRBJ2-3,few,-,TRBV21-1,CASSKYRPQHTQYF,TGTGCCAGCAGCAAATATCGACCCCAACATACGCAGTATTTT
TRBJ2-2,few,-,TRBV2,CASSESPPGELFF,TGTGCCAGCAGTGAGTCCCCTCCCGGGGAGCTGTTTTTT
TRBJ2-2,-,-,TRBV5-8,CASSFRKLLTGELFF,TGTGCCAGCAGCTTCAGGAAACTCTTGACCGGGGAGCTGTTTTTT
TRBJ1-5,-,-,TRBV6-5,CASAEGSKPQHF,TGTGCCAGCGCAGAGGGGTCGAAGCCCCAGCATTTT
TRBJ2-1,few,-,TRBV6-6,CASSRPEYNEQFF,TGTGCCAGCAGTCGTCCAGAGTACAATGAGCAGTTCTTC
TRBJ2-6,-,-,TRBV6-1,CASRAVSGANVLTF,TGTGCCAGCAGAGCCGTCTCTGGGGCCAACGTCCTGACTTTC
TRBJ2-7,few,TRBD2,TRBV5-4,CASSQGLAETYEQYF,TGTGCCAGCAGCCAGGGACTAGCGGAGACTTACGAGCAGTACTTC
TRBJ2-7,-,TRBD2,TRBV5-1,CASSLTSGSGEQYF,TGCGCCAGCAGCCTGACTAGCGGGAGCGGGGAGCAGTACTTC
TRBJ1-2,-,-,TRBV29-1,CSLTHGAGSNYGYTF,TGCAGCCTAACGCATGGGGCAGGGAGTAACTATGGCTACACCTTC
TRBJ2-7,few,-,TRBV5-1,CASSLGAENSYEQYF,TGCGCCAGCAGCTTGGGGGCGGAGAACTCCTACGAGCAGTACTTC
TRBJ2-7,once,TRBD2,TRBV5-4,CASSFRLAGASYEQYF,TGTGCCAGCAGCTTTCGACTAGCGGGGGCCTCCTACGAGCAGTACTTC
TRBJ1-5,-,-,TRBV10-2,CASSESGVENQPQHF,TGCGCCAGCAGTGAGTCCGGGGTGGAGAATCAGCCCCAGCATTTT
TRBJ2-7,-,TRBD2,TRBV19,CASSMSGRFHERQYF,TGTGCCAGTAGTATGAGCGGGAGGTTTCATGAAAGGCAGTACTTC
TRBJ2-6,-,-,TRBV27,CASSRGFGANVLTF,TGTGCCAGCAGTAGGGGTTTTGGGGCCAACGTCCTGACTTTC
TRBJ1-1,-,-,TRBV21-1,CASKKARAYTEAFF,TGTGCCAGCAAGAAAGCCAGGGCGTACACTGAAGCTTTCTTT
TRBJ2-1,-,TRBD2,TRBV7-9,CASSLGLEEEQFF,TGTGCCAGCAGCCTTGGACTAGAGGAGGAGCAGTTCTTC
TRBJ2-3,-,-,TRBV5-6,CASSPEVTDTQYF,TGTGCCAGCAGCCCGGAGGTCACAGATACGCAGTATTTT
TRBJ1-5,-,-,TRBV4-1,CASSPHTISNQPQHF,TGCGCCAGCAGCCCGCACACAATTTCCAATCAGCCCCAGCATTTT
TRBJ2-1,-,TRBD2,TRBV5-1,CASSLMPSGRGDNEQFF,TGCGCCAGCAGCTTGATGCCTAGCGGGAGAGGGGACAATGAGCAGTTCTTC
TRBJ1-5,-,-,TRBV6-6,CASSYSQKDQPQHF,TGTGCCAGCAGTTACTCACAGAAAGATCAGCCCCAGCATTTT
TRBJ2-1,-,-,TRBV6-5,CASSYLGPPGDEQFF,TGTGCCAGCAGTTACCTCGGACCCCCTGGGGATGAGCAGTTCTTC
TRBJ2-2,-,TRBD1,TRBV10-1,CASSESTGYGELFF,TGCGCCAGCAGTGAGTCGACAGGGTACGGGGAGCTGTTTTTT
TRBJ1-5,-,TRBD1,TRBV19,CASSPTGTVSNQPQHF,TGTGCCAGTAGTCCTACCGGGACAGTTAGCAATCAGCCCCAGCATTTT
TRBJ2-5,-,-,TRBV9,CASSPAQETQYF,TGTGCCAGCAGCCCCGCTCAAGAGACCCAGTACTTC
TRBJ1-5,-,-,TRBV4-2,CASSQVQDSFNQPQHF,TGTGCCAGCAGCCAAGTTCAAGACAGTTTCAATCAGCCCCAGCATTTT
TRBJ2-5,-,-,TRBV14,CASSRTGFQETQYF,TGTGCCAGCAGCCGCACAGGGTTCCAAGAGACCCAGTACTTC
TRBJ1-5,-,-,TRBV7-9,CASSANDQPQHF,TGTGCCAGCAGCGCTAATGATCAGCCCCAGCATTTT
TRBJ2-7,-,TRBD1,TRBV5-6,CASSAMPGTGVPEQYF,TGTGCCAGCAGCGCGATGCCCGGGACAGGGGTTCCCGAGCAGTACTTC
TRBJ2-1,once,-,TRBV7-9,CASSANRFERGEQFF,TGTGCCAGCAGCGCAAACAGATTCGAACGGGGTGAGCAGTTCTTC